In this sample, the clone carrying this TCR beta chain turned up once. Its target is not known. CD8+ and CD4+ blood T cells underwent TCR beta sequencing. While CD8+ and CD4+ T cells were isolated negatively, TEMRA cells were enriched by FACS. The entry originates in a study of CD8 T cells in Susac syndrome. Findings of the study overall: The TCR sequencing and HLA analysis in the study involved a relatively small number of individuals, as the study acknowledged.

When the RNA was reverse transcribed, random hexamers were used with an input of about 0.5 to 1 ug. Amplification of TCR beta CDR3 was carried out by immunoSEQ multiplex PCR, which covered 54 Vbeta and 13 Jbeta segments. MiXCR, run by TCRdb on the immunoSEQ multiplex PCR reads, gives a single entry per CDR3 protein. Of some 130,000 distinct CDR3 sequences in the sample, approximately 94% are singletons; the top ten hold approximately 0.12%. This CDR3 contains 14 residues. V shed 1 base, J shed 7 bases, and the junction held 2 bases outside the gene matches. The germline gives CDR1 SEHNR, CDR2 FQNEAQ (reference sequence).

Sample: CD4+ T cells from PBMCs. The chain couples TRBV7-9 to TRBJ1-4; 8 bases match TRBD1. The TCR originated in a human donor with multiple sclerosis. The CDR3 DNA is TGTGCCAGCAGCTTAGGGGACAGGAGTGAAAAACTGTTTTTT. This encodes CASSLGDRSEKLFF. Looking up the rest from reference TRBV7-9 and TRBJ1-4 gives the full variable domain: DTGVSQNPRHKITKRGQNVTFRCDPISEHNRLYWYRQTLGQGPEFLTYFQNEAQLEKSRLLSDRFSAERPKGSFSTLEIQRTEQGDSAMYLCASSLGDRSEKLFFGSGTQLSVL.